These 6 T cell receptor beta chains were sequenced from one sample in a study of T-cell memory formation after mild COVID-19. TCRdb used MiXCR to reprocess the 5' RACE reads, holding one entry per CDR3 protein. Seen here are approximately 560,000 distinct CDR3 sequences, around 15% observed once, and the top ten hold just over 8%. Sequencing was done on a sample of PBMCs or a T cell subset sorted from them (not recorded which). These receptors were collected from an adult woman who had mild COVID-19 (a few samples of this study predate the infection). Cell type and time point are not known.

The rearrangement links TRBV2 to TRBJ2-3; 10 nucleotides agree with TRBD2. This CDR3 spans 14 amino acids. From germline, CDR1 is SNHLY and CDR2 FYNNEI. V gave up 3 bases and J gave up 8 bases; unmatched junction bases: 5. The CDR3 here is CASSESGGAGTQYF. CDR3 bases: TGTGCCAGCAGTGAGAGCGGGGGGGCCGGTACGCAGTATTTT. The complete variable domain, with remaining parts taken from reference TRBV2 and TRBJ2-3, reads EPEVTQTPSHQVTQMGQEVILRCVPISNHLYFYWYRQILGQKVEFLVSFYNNEISEKSEIFDDQFSVERPDGSNFTLKIRSTKLEDSAMYFCASSESGGAGTQYFGPGTRLTVL.

The sample holds a few counts of this clonotype. The chain recombines TRBV12-3 or TRBV12-4 with TRBJ1-1, with TRBD1 matching 9 bases. CDR3 length: 15 amino acids. J was trimmed by 7 bases and V by 5 bases; bases with no gene match: 11. The CDR3 spells CASSAMPGTGNEAFF. The CDR3 DNA is TGTGCCAGCAGTGCCATGCCCGGGACAGGGAATGAAGCTTTCTTT.

This clonotype was observed a handful of times. The chain has TRBV7-3 and TRBJ2-3; D gene ambiguous. This CDR3 region has 13 residues. Germline assignment: CDR1 SGHTA and CDR2 FQGTGA. V dropped 4 bases and J dropped 4 bases, with 9 bases sitting between them. As DNA, the CDR3 is TGTGCCAGCAGCTCCTCCAAGGCAGATACGCAGTATTTT. It specifies CASSSSKADTQYF.

The chain is built from TRBV15 and TRBJ1-4, with D possibly matching TRBD1 (5 bases). This CDR3 has 13 amino acids. CDR1 is LNHNV, CDR2 YYDKDF, per germline (reference sequence). V was pared by 6 bases and J by 5 bases, with 10 bases between. The CDR3 bases are TGTGCCACCAGGGGGCAGCAAAATGAAAAACTGTTTTTT. This gives the protein CATRGQQNEKLFF.

About this clonotype: A much larger clone lies a single base off, so this may be a read error. J is TRBJ2-3 and V is TRBV11-1; no clear D. V shed 1 base and J shed 2 bases, with 7 bases lying between them. This CDR3 is 14 amino acids long. The germline CDR1 and CDR2 sequences are SGHAT and FQDESV (reference sequence). The CDR3 loop reads CASSLGRFTDTQYF. The CDR3 DNA follows: TGTGCCAGCAGCTTAGGCAGGTTCACAGATACGCAGTATTTT.

This clonotype was observed a few times. This sequence joins TRBV9 and TRBJ2-7; 9 nucleotides line up with TRBD2. Germline trimming cut 2 bases from V and 2 bases from J; bases unmatched to any gene: 8. The germline gives CDR1 SGDLS, CDR2 YYNGEE. The CDR3 extends over 16 amino acids. The CDR3 here is CASSVGDIAGAYEQYF. DNA of the CDR3: TGTGCCAGCAGCGTCGGGGATATAGCGGGAGCCTACGAGCAGTACTTC.